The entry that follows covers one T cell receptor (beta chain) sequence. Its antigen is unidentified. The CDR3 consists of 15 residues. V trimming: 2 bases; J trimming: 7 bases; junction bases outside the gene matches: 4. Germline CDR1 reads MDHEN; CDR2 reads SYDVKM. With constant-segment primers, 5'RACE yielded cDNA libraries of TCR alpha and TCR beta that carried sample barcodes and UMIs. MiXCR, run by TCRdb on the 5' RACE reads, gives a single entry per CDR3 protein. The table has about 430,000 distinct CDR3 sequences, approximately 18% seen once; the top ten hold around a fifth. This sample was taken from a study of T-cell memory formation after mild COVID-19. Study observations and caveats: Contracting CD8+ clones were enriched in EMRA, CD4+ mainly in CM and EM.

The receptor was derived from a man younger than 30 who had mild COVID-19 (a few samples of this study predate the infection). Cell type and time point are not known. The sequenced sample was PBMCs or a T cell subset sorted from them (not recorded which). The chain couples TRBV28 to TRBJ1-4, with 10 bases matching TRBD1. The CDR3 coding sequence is TGTGCCAGCAGTTTAGGGGACAGGGGTGGTGAAAAACTGTTTTTT. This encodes CASSLGDRGGEKLFF.